The T cell receptor (beta chain) described here comes from a study of blood T cell repertoires in COVID-19. About the research overall: The cDNA or gDNA used as material had been derived from T cells, B-cell-depleted T cells, or PBMCs.

Sequenced by immunoSEQ multiplex PCR; TCRdb stores in-frame clones only, minus some. In the table there are about 240,000 clones, 82% of which are singletons. With 2 bases removed from V and 0 bases from J, the gap between germline ends came to 13 bases. The CDR3 consists of 16 residues. Germline CDR1 and CDR2: KGHSH and LQKENI. This TCR came from a woman in her sixties or seventies with active or convalescent COVID-19. Sample: peripheral blood. The chain combines TRBV18 with TRBJ2-5; tentative D call: TRBD2 (5 bases). The CDR3: CASSPVANPYQETQYF. DNA for the CDR3: TGTGCCAGCTCACCAGTAGCGAATCCGTACCAAGAGACCCAGTACTTC. Full variable domain (remainder filled in from reference TRBV18 and TRBJ2-5): NAGVMQNPRHLVRRRGQEARLRCSPMKGHSHVYWYRQLPEEGLKFMVYLQKENIIDESGMPKERFSAEFPKEGPSILRIQQVVRGDSAAYFCASSPVANPYQETQYFGPGTRLLVL.